The 20 T cell receptor beta chains below all came from one sample that was sequenced in a study of blood T cell repertoires in COVID-19. Measured with immunoSEQ multiplex PCR; TCRdb has only the in-frame clones, and not every one. The sample contains 150,000 to 200,000 clones, roughly four fifths of which appear only once. Source material: peripheral blood. The source is a woman in her seventies with COVID-19, enrolled during active disease.

This chain uses TRBV28 with TRBJ1-1; tentative D call: TRBD1 (5 bases). The CDR3 spans 14 residues. Germline-derived CDR1 and CDR2 are MDHEN and SYDVKM. The V end was cut by 4 bases, the J end by 3 bases, with 12 bases between. The CDR3: CASSSPGGYTEAFF. As DNA, the CDR3 is TGTGCCAGCAGTTCACCGGGGGGGTACACTGAAGCTTTCTTT.

This clone showed up just once. The chain employs TRBV7-6 and TRBJ2-2; possible D gene TRBD1, 6 bases. The germline V gene has CDR1 SGHVS and CDR2 FNYEAQ. The V and J ends lost 0 bases and 4 bases respectively, with 9 bases between them. CDR3 length: 15 residues. The CDR3 is CASSLAGGGTGELFF. The CDR3 DNA is TGTGCCAGCAGCTTAGCAGGGGGTGGCACCGGGGAGCTGTTTTTT.

V is TRBV24-1 and J is TRBJ2-1; TRBD2 matches 7 bases. Germline V CDR1 and CDR2: KGHDR, SFDVKD. The CDR3 totals 18 residues. With 3 bases clipped from V and 1 base from J, the junction kept 11 bases outside the gene matches. CDR3 amino acids: CATSDPMTSLYSYNEQFF. The DNA of the CDR3 is TGTGCCACCAGTGATCCTATGACTAGCCTATATTCCTACAATGAGCAGTTCTTC.

The chain joins TRBV27 to TRBJ2-7, with 8 positions matching TRBD1. Germline V gene data show CDR1 as MNHEY and CDR2 as SMNVEV (reference sequence). Trimming at V came to 5 bases and at J to 2 bases, leaving 23 bases not matched to a gene. This CDR3 comprises 20 residues. CDR3 loop: CASSKLQGAVLALSPYEQYF. The CDR3 nucleotides read TGTGCCAGCAGTAAACTTCAGGGGGCTGTGCTAGCGTTGAGCCCCTACGAGCAGTACTTC.

The chain combines TRBV4-1 with TRBJ1-4; 7 bases are shared with TRBD1. Germline V gene lookup returns CDR1 MGHRA and CDR2 YSYEKL. The CDR3 totals 14 residues. Losses at the gene ends were 4 bases for V and 4 bases for J; bases not matched to a gene: 3. The CDR3 reads CASSRTGYNEKLFF. The DNA of the CDR3 is TGCGCCAGCAGCCGGACAGGCTATAATGAAAAACTGTTTTTT.

The CDR3 sequence: CASSSRNEQFF. CDR3 nucleotide sequence: TGTGCCAGCAGTTCTCGGAATGAGCAGTTCTTC. The V gene is TRBV6-2 or TRBV6-3, the J gene TRBJ2-1, with no clear D. Germline values: CDR1 MNHEY, CDR2 SVGEGT. V was clipped by 4 bases and J by 7 bases, with 5 bases between them. The CDR3 length is 11 residues.

Here the CDR3 DNA reads TGTGCCTGGGGACAGGGGGTAACAGATACGCAGTATTTT. Translation gives CAWGQGVTDTQYF. This chain joins TRBV30 and TRBJ2-3, with TRBD1 matching 10 bases. Germline assignment: CDR1 GTSNPN and CDR2 SVGIG (reference sequence). This CDR3 has 13 amino acids. V was pared by 5 bases and J by 3 bases, with 2 bases of the junction left unmatched. The complete variable domain, with remaining parts taken from reference TRBV30 and TRBJ2-3, reads SQTIHQWPATLVQPVGSPLSLECTVEGTSNPNLYWYRQAAGRGLQLLFYSVGIGQISSEVPQNLSASRPQDRQFILSSKKLLLSDSGFYLCAWGQGVTDTQYFGPGTRLTVL.

This clone was seen just once. J is TRBJ1-2 and V is TRBV5-1; 8 bases map to TRBD1. The CDR3 has 14 amino acids. Germline V CDR1 and CDR2: SGHRS, YFSETQ. J was trimmed by 3 bases and V by 2 bases; bases with no gene match: 3. CDR3 DNA sequence: TGCGCCAGCAGCTTAGGACAGGGCGACTATGGCTACACCTTC. Translating gives CASSLGQGDYGYTF.

This rearrangement joins TRBV7-9 to TRBJ1-6; 9 bases agree with TRBD1. Germline CDR1 SEHNR, CDR2 FQNEAQ (reference sequence). This CDR3 comprises 16 residues. The V and J ends lost 5 bases and 7 bases, in that order; junction bases with no gene match: 9. The CDR3 DNA reads as TGTGCCAGCAGCCTTACAGGGGGCAAAGGGAATTCACCCCTCCACTTT. It specifies CASSLTGGKGNSPLHF.

The J gene is TRBJ1-4, the V gene TRBV30; 7 bases line up with TRBD1. V shed 1 base and J 5 bases; nucleotides not matched to a gene: 4. CDR3 length: 14 amino acids. Germline CDR1 and CDR2: GTSNPN and SVGIG (reference sequence). This CDR3 is CAWSARTGNEKLFF. DNA of the CDR3: TGTGCCTGGAGTGCCCGGACAGGAAATGAAAAACTGTTTTTT. The whole variable domain, filled in from reference TRBV30 and TRBJ1-4, reads SQTIHQWPATLVQPVGSPLSLECTVEGTSNPNLYWYRQAAGRGLQLLFYSVGIGQISSEVPQNLSASRPQDRQFILSSKKLLLSDSGFYLCAWSARTGNEKLFFGSGTQLSVL.

This clone has just one count. The chain is built from TRBV30 and TRBJ2-2, with D maybe TRBD1 (6 bases). The CDR3 length is 13 residues. Trimming stripped 2 bases from V and 5 bases from J, with 9 bases between. Germline lookup yields CDR1 GTSNPN and CDR2 SVGIG (reference sequence). This chain's CDR3 is CAWSLGGTGELFF. CDR3 nucleotides: TGTGCCTGGAGTCTAGGGGGTACCGGGGAGCTGTTTTTT.

This clone has at least ten counts. The chain recombines TRBV28 with TRBJ2-7, with D maybe TRBD2 (6 bases). The CDR3 covers 14 residues. Trimming pared 6 bases from V and 4 bases from J, leaving 16 bases between. Germline V gene lookup returns CDR1 MDHEN and CDR2 SYDVKM. CDR3 protein: CASRPGTYDYEQYF. CDR3 coding DNA: TGTGCCAGCAGACCCGGGACTTACGATTACGAGCAGTACTTC. The variable domain in full, completed from reference TRBV28 and TRBJ2-7, reads DVKVTQSSRYLVKRTGEKVFLECVQDMDHENMFWYRQDPGLGLRLIYFSYDVKMKEKGDIPEGYSVSREKKERFSLILESASTNQTSMYLCASRPGTYDYEQYFGPGTRLTVT.

The CDR3 protein is CASSRRGLAGDYEQYF. DNA of the CDR3: TGTGCCAGCAGCCGGAGGGGACTAGCGGGGGATTACGAGCAGTACTTC. J is TRBJ2-7 and V is TRBV5-6, with 14 bases that match TRBD2. Germline lookup yields CDR1 SGHDT and CDR2 YYEEEE. V gave up 4 bases and J gave up 4 bases; unmatched junction bases: 7. There are 16 residues in the CDR3.

The chain recombines TRBV24-1 with TRBJ2-1; TRBD2 might be the D (5 bases). The CDR3 sequence is 14 residues long. V lost 3 bases and J 0 bases, leaving 5 bases between the germline ends. Germline V gene sequence: CDR1 KGHDR, CDR2 SFDVKD. In DNA, the CDR3 is TGTGCCACCAGTGATGCGGGCTCCTACAATGAGCAGTTCTTC. This codes for CATSDAGSYNEQFF.

The V call is TRBV9, the J call TRBJ2-7; 14 bases fit TRBD2. Germline V gene data show CDR1 as SGDLS and CDR2 as YYNGEE. CDR3 size: 15 residues. J lost 7 bases, V lost 4 bases, and 7 bases had no gene match. The CDR3 protein is CASSPGLAGVGEQYF. The CDR3 DNA sequence: TGTGCCAGCAGCCCGGGACTAGCGGGAGTGGGTGAGCAGTACTTC.

The chain carries TRBV6-5 and TRBJ1-6; TRBD1 might be the D (5 bases). Germline V gives CDR1 MNHEY, CDR2 SVGAGI. With 2 bases removed from V and 4 bases from J, the gap between germline ends came to 12 bases. The CDR3 extends over 16 amino acids. The CDR3 protein is CASSYEGRSYNSPLHF. The CDR3 region has the DNA TGTGCCAGCAGTTACGAGGGGAGGTCGTATAATTCACCCCTCCACTTT.

CDR3 region: CASSQFQNTGELFF. The CDR3 DNA follows: TGCGCCAGCAGCCAATTCCAGAACACCGGGGAGCTGTTTTTT. This chain joins TRBV4-3 and TRBJ2-2; no definite D call. Germline lookup yields CDR1 LGHNA and CDR2 YSLEER. Trimming pared 2 bases from V and 1 base from J, leaving 5 bases between. CDR3 size: 14 residues.

This clone was detected once. The gene calls are TRBV27 and TRBJ2-3, with 9 bases matching TRBD2. This CDR3 region has 16 residues. V trimming: 3 bases; J trimming: 2 bases; junction bases outside the gene matches: 6. The germline V gene encodes CDR1 MNHEY and CDR2 SMNVEV (reference sequence). CDR3 nucleotide sequence: TGTGCCAGCAGTTTTGGGACTAGCAGATACACAGATACGCAGTATTTT. This gives the protein CASSFGTSRYTDTQYF.

The genes are TRBV28 and TRBJ1-3; D perhaps matches TRBD1 (6 bases). Germline V gene sequence: CDR1 MDHEN, CDR2 SYDVKM. CDR3 length: 16 residues. The ends were cut back, 7 bases at V and 0 bases at J, with 16 bases in the middle. CDR3 nucleotides: TGTGCCAGCAATCGGGGGGGACACATCTCTGGAAACACCATATATTTT. It yields the protein CASNRGGHISGNTIYF.

The V gene is TRBV11-2, the J gene TRBJ2-5; TRBD2 agrees at 13 bases. CDR3 length: 17 residues. CDR1 and CDR2 from the germline V gene are SGHAT and FQNNGV. J was trimmed by 3 bases and V by 1 base; bases with no gene match: 5. CDR3 residues: CASSLGTSGSREETQYF. CDR3 nucleotides: TGTGCCAGCAGCTTAGGGACTAGCGGGAGCCGAGAAGAGACCCAGTACTTC.